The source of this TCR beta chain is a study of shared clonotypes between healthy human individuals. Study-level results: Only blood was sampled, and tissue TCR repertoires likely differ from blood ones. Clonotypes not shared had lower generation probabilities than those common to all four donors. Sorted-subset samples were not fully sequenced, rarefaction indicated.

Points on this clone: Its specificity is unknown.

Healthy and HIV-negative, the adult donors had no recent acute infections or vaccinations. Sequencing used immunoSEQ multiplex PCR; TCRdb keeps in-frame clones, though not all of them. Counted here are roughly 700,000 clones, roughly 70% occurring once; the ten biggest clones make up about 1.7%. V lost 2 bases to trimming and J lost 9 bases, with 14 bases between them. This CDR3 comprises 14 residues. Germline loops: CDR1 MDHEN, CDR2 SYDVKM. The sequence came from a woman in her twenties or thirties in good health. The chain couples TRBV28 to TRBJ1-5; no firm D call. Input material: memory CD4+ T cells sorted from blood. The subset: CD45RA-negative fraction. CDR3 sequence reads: CASSLVTATWPQHF. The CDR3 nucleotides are TGTGCCAGCAGTTTAGTCACAGCAACATGGCCCCAGCATTTT.